These 26 T cell receptor beta chains came from one sample sequenced in a study of tumour-infiltrating T cells in Burkitt lymphoma. Some clones are missing from TCRdb's copy, which holds only in-frame ones; the method was immunoSEQ multiplex PCR. The table lists around 2,500 clones, 80% to 90% of them singletons. Sequencing was carried out using tumor tissue. These receptors were obtained from a human donor with diffuse large B-cell lymphoma.

The gene calls are TRBV7-2 and TRBJ2-1, with 7 bases fitting TRBD1. V lost 6 bases and J lost 8; bases outside the gene matches: 7. The CDR3 length is 13 residues. Germline assignment: CDR1 SGHTA and CDR2 FQGNSA. The DNA for the CDR3 is TGTGCCAGCAGGGGGACAGCTATGGATGAGCAGTTCTTC. Translated, it gives CASRGTAMDEQFF.

The J gene is TRBJ1-3, the V gene TRBV7-6; 8 bases line up with TRBD1. With V trimmed by 5 bases and J by 8 bases, 8 bases remained unmatched. Germline V lookup: CDR1 SGHVS, CDR2 FNYEAQ. This CDR3 has 14 residues. CDR3 loop: CASSATGGGDTIYF. The CDR3 bases are TGTGCCAGCAGCGCTACAGGGGGAGGAGACACCATATATTTT.

This clone was found a few times. The chain couples TRBV29-1 to TRBJ1-4, with 8 bases lining up with TRBD1. This CDR3 contains 13 residues. Germline CDR1 is SQVTM and CDR2 is ANQGSEA. V shed 4 bases and J 8 bases; nucleotides not matched to a gene: 6. The CDR3 coding sequence is TGCAGCGTTGGCAGGGGGCCGCGGGAAAAACTGTTTTTT. As protein: CSVGRGPREKLFF.

This clone was seen a handful of times. The chain carries TRBV9 and TRBJ2-6; 9 bases map to TRBD1. Germline V gene data show CDR1 as SGDLS and CDR2 as YYNGEE. V was pared by 5 bases and J by 4 bases, with 4 bases of the junction left unmatched. The CDR3 contains 15 residues. CDR3 DNA sequence: TGTGCCAGCAGACAGGGGGCGACGGGGGCCAACGTCCTGACTTTC. This translates into CASRQGATGANVLTF.

The chain is built from TRBV12-5 and TRBJ1-1, with TRBD1 matching over 10 bases. CDR3 length equals 15 residues. Germline-derived CDR1 and CDR2 are LGHNT and FRNRAP. Unmatched junction bases numbered 9, after V lost 6 bases and J lost 5 bases. This CDR3 reads CASGYDRGRRTEAFF. CDR3 bases: TGTGCTAGTGGATACGACAGGGGGCGAAGGACTGAAGCTTTCTTT.

The chain uses TRBV18 and TRBJ2-1, with 8 bases identical to TRBD1. CDR1 is KGHSH and CDR2 is LQKENI in the germline V gene. The CDR3 runs to 16 residues. Trimming cost V 0 bases and J 5 bases; bases outside gene matches: 6. CDR3 nucleotide sequence: TGTGCCAGCTCACCACCGGCAGGGGGCTTCGACAATGAGCAGTTCTTC. This sequence encodes CASSPPAGGFDNEQFF.

V usage is TRBV7-9 and J usage is TRBJ1-5, with D maybe TRBD1 (5 bases). Trimming took 3 bases from V and 6 from J, leaving 12 bases between them. Germline V gene data show CDR1 as SEHNR and CDR2 as FQNEAQ (reference sequence). CDR3 length equals 14 residues. The CDR3 loop reads CASSLEGVSQPQHF. DNA of the CDR3: TGTGCCAGCAGCTTGGAAGGGGTGAGTCAGCCCCAGCATTTT.

The gene calls are TRBV9 and TRBJ2-6; D uncertain. The CDR3 consists of 13 residues. CDR1 and CDR2 from the germline V gene are SGDLS and YYNGEE. Trimming took off 0 bases at V and 4 bases at J, with 2 bases between the two ends. In DNA, the CDR3 is TGTGCCAGCAGCGTAGGAGGGGCCAACGTCCTGACTTTC. This gives the protein CASSVGGANVLTF.

The V gene is TRBV15, the J gene TRBJ2-7; possible D gene TRBD2, 6 bases. Trimming left V 1 base short and J 4 bases short, with 14 bases between. CDR3 size: 15 residues. CDR1 is LNHNV and CDR2 is YYDKDF in the germline V gene (reference sequence). The CDR3 reads CATSRAGLGIYEQYF. The CDR3 region has the DNA TGTGCCACCAGCAGAGCGGGACTTGGGATATACGAGCAGTACTTC.

This chain links TRBV7-9 with TRBJ1-1, with TRBD1 identical over 8 bases. The junction had 2 bases not matched to a gene; V was cut back by 4 bases and J by 7 bases. The CDR3 covers 12 residues. The germline V gene encodes CDR1 SEHNR and CDR2 FQNEAQ (reference sequence). The CDR3 region is CASSSTGVEAFF. CDR3 coding DNA: TGTGCCAGCAGCTCGACAGGGGTTGAAGCTTTCTTT.

The chain joins TRBV28 to TRBJ2-7; 12 positions match TRBD2. Germline V CDR1 and CDR2: MDHEN, SYDVKM. CDR3 length: 16 residues. The V and J ends lost 4 bases and 7 bases, in that order; junction bases with no gene match: 11. CDR3 protein: CASSSARTSGTFEQYF. The CDR3 DNA is TGTGCCAGCAGTTCCGCCCGGACTAGCGGGACCTTTGAGCAGTACTTC.

This chain connects TRBV28 to TRBJ1-2; D ambiguous. This CDR3 has 13 residues. The germline gives CDR1 MDHEN, CDR2 SYDVKM. V shed 5 bases and J shed 4 bases, with 11 bases lying between them. The CDR3 DNA follows: TGTGCCAGCAGTCCCCCACACATCTATGGCTACACCTTC. Translating gives CASSPPHIYGYTF.

CDR3 in DNA: TGTGCCAGCAGCTTAGTAGCGGGAGGTATCGAGCAGTACTTC. Translated, it gives CASSLVAGGIEQYF. The V and J genes are TRBV11-2 and TRBJ2-7, with TRBD2 matching over 10 bases. Germline assignment: CDR1 SGHAT and CDR2 FQNNGV. The CDR3 runs 14 residues. Trimming removed 1 base from V and 6 bases from J; junction bases left unmatched: 3.

Notes on this clone: At one end, the junction sequence differs from germline, possibly due to a read error. The V call is TRBV11-2, the J call TRBJ1-2, with D possibly TRBD1 on 6 matching bases. Germline values: CDR1 SGHAT, CDR2 FQNNGV. The CDR3 has 13 residues. CDR3 region: CASSVDRNYGYTF. The CDR3 coding sequence is TGTGCCAGCAGCGTAGACAGGAACTATGGCTACACCTTC.

This chain connects TRBV5-1 to TRBJ1-1, with 9 bases that match TRBD1. J was trimmed by 4 bases and V by 1 base; bases with no gene match: 2. Germline V gene lookup returns CDR1 SGHRS and CDR2 YFSETQ. The CDR3 is 14 residues long. As DNA, the CDR3 is TGCGCCAGCAGCTTGACAGGGGGCGGCACTGAAGCTTTCTTT. It yields the protein CASSLTGGGTEAFF.

This clone was detected only a few times. The chain couples TRBV7-9 to TRBJ1-1; D is possibly TRBD1 (5 bases). CDR1 SEHNR and CDR2 FQNEAQ come from the germline V gene (reference sequence). The V end lost 5 bases, the J end lost 0 bases, and 10 bases lay between the germline ends. CDR3 size: 14 residues. This CDR3 reads CASSDTGLNTEAFF. The CDR3 region has the DNA TGTGCCAGCAGCGACACAGGTTTGAACACTGAAGCTTTCTTT.

This chain links TRBV29-1 with TRBJ2-1, with a weak D call TRBD2 (6 bases). Trimming shortened V by 7 bases and J by 7 bases, and 14 bases separated the two germline ends. The CDR3 loop spans 12 amino acids. Germline lookup yields CDR1 SQVTM and CDR2 ANQGSEA. CDR3: CSAGSGGNEQFF. The CDR3 nucleotides read TGCAGCGCCGGGTCCGGGGGAAATGAGCAGTTCTTC.

This clone appeared once. The rearrangement joins TRBV19 to TRBJ1-1, with 9 bases matching TRBD1. V dropped 5 bases and J dropped 0; count of bases not matched to a gene: 10. CDR1 is LNHDA, CDR2 SQIVND, per germline (reference sequence). The CDR3 spans 17 residues. CDR3 coding DNA: TGTGCCAGTAGTTACCCGACCGGGACAGGGTTGAACACTGAAGCTTTCTTT. It yields the protein CASSYPTGTGLNTEAFF.

The chain has TRBV5-4 and TRBJ2-7; either TRBD1 or TRBD2 may fit D (5 bases each). The CDR3 length is 14 residues. The germline V gene has CDR1 SGHNT and CDR2 YYREEE (reference sequence). V lost 4 bases to trimming and J lost 2 bases, with 13 bases between them. This CDR3 is CASSDGTAPYEQYF. In DNA form, the CDR3 reads TGTGCCAGCAGCGACGGGACCGCTCCCTACGAGCAGTACTTC.

V usage is TRBV5-6 and J usage is TRBJ2-2; D is possibly TRBD1 (6 bases). V shed 6 bases and J shed 3 bases, with 18 bases lying between them. The CDR3 has 16 amino acids. CDR1 is SGHDT and CDR2 is YYEEEE in the germline V gene. Here the CDR3 DNA reads TGTGCCAGCATCTCGGCTGGTCCAGGGGACACCGGGGAGCTGTTTTTT. Translated, it gives CASISAGPGDTGELFF.

J is TRBJ2-7 and V is TRBV29-1, with 8 positions matching TRBD1. Germline lookup yields CDR1 SQVTM and CDR2 ANQGSEA. The CDR3 runs to 15 residues. V shed 2 bases, J shed 3 bases, and the junction held 9 bases outside the gene matches. CDR3 nucleotides: TGCAGCGTTGAACTGGAGGACAGGGCCAACTACGAGCAGTACTTC. Translating gives CSVELEDRANYEQYF.

This chain connects TRBV27 to TRBJ2-3; D call uncertain. Trimming removed 5 bases from V and 4 bases from J, with 7 bases in between. The germline V gene encodes CDR1 MNHEY and CDR2 SMNVEV (reference sequence). CDR3 length: 12 residues. CDR3 sequence: CASSRFPDTQYF. The DNA for the CDR3 is TGTGCCAGCAGTAGGTTCCCAGATACGCAGTATTTT.

This clone was detected once. This chain joins TRBV29-1 and TRBJ1-1; D is perhaps TRBD1 (5 bases). In germline, CDR1 is SQVTM, CDR2 ANQGSEA. V was trimmed by 3 bases and J by 6 bases, leaving 11 bases between them. CDR3 length equals 12 residues. CDR3 sequence (DNA): TGCAGCGTTGACGGAATGACAGCTGAAGCTTTCTTT. It codes for CSVDGMTAEAFF.

The chain recombines TRBV7-9 with TRBJ1-2, with 10 bases that match TRBD1. CDR1 is SEHNR, CDR2 FQNEAQ, per germline (reference sequence). After removal of 8 bases from V and 6 bases from J, the junction contained 9 bases not matched to a gene. CDR3 length equals 14 residues. The DNA for the CDR3 is TGTGCCAGCGGCCCTGCGGACAGGGGGGATGGCTACACCTTC. Amino acids: CASGPADRGDGYTF.

This clone was seen a few times. The CDR3, as DNA: TGTGCCAGCAGTTCAGGGACTAGGATGGGAGAGACCCAGTACTTC. Amino acids: CASSSGTRMGETQYF. V is TRBV28 and J is TRBJ2-5, with 8 positions matching TRBD2. Germline assignment: CDR1 MDHEN and CDR2 SYDVKM. This CDR3 region has 15 residues. The V and J ends lost 4 bases and 4 bases, in that order; junction bases with no gene match: 8.

The chain uses TRBV7-2 and TRBJ2-7, with 7 positions matching TRBD2. CDR3 length equals 16 residues. Per germline, CDR1 SGHTA and CDR2 FQGNSA. The V gene end was trimmed by 1 base and the J gene end by 2 bases; junction bases not matched to a gene: 8. The CDR3 region has the DNA TGTGCCAGCAGCTTAGTCGGGGCGGGAGATGCCTACGAGCAGTACTTC. Amino acids: CASSLVGAGDAYEQYF.